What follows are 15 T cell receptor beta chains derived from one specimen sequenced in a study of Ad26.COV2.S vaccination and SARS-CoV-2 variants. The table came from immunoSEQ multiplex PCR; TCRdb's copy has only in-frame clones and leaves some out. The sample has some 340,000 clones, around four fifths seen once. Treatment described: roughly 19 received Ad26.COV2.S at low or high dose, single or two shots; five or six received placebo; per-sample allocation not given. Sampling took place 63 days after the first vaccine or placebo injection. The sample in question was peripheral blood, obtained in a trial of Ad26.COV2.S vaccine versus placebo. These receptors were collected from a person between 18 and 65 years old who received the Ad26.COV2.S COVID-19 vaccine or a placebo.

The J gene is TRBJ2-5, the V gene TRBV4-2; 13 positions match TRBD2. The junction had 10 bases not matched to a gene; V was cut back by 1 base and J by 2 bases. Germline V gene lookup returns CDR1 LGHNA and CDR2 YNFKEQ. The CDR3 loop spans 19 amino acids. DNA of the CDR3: TGTGCCAGCAGCCAAGGTGTTGGGACTAGCGGGACATCACAAGAGACCCAGTACTTC. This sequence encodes CASSQGVGTSGTSQETQYF.

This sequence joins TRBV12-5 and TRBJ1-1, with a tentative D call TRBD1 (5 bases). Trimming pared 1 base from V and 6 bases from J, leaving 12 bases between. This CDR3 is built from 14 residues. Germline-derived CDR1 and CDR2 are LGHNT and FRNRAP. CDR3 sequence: CASGLGGKGAEAFF. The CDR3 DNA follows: TGTGCTAGTGGTTTGGGGGGCAAAGGCGCTGAAGCTTTCTTT.

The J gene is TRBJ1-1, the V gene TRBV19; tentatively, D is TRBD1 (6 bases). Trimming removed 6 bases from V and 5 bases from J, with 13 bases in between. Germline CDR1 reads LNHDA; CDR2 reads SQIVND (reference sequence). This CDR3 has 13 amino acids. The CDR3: CASRTNRDTEAFF. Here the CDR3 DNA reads TGTGCCAGTAGAACAAACAGGGATACTGAAGCTTTCTTT.

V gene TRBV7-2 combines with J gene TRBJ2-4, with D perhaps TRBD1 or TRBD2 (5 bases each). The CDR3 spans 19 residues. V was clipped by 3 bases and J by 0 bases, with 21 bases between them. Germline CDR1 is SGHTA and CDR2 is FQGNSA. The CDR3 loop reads CASSFVIRDPRQAKNIQYF. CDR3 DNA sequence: TGTGCCAGCAGCTTCGTTATCCGGGACCCGAGGCAAGCCAAAAACATTCAGTACTTC.

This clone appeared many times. The CDR3 sequence: CASRPRIDGYTF. The CDR3 DNA reads as TGTGCCAGCAGGCCTCGTATTGATGGCTACACCTTC. V usage is TRBV28 and J usage is TRBJ1-2, with no clear D. The V gene lost 6 bases and the J gene lost 6 bases, with 11 bases spanning the gap. CDR1 is MDHEN, CDR2 SYDVKM, per germline. The CDR3 is 12 amino acids.

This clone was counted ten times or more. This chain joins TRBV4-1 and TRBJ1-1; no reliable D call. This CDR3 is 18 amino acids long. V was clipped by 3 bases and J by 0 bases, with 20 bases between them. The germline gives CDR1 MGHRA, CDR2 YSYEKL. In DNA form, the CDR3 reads TGCGCCAGCAGCCATGGGATTCTCCGAGCTACTATGAACACTGAAGCTTTCTTT. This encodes CASSHGILRATMNTEAFF.

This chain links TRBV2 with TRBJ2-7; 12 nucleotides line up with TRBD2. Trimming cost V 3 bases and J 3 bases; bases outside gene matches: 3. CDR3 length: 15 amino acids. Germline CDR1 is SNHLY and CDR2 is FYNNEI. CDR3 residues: CASSDRTSGDYEQYF. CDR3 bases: TGTGCCAGCAGTGACCGGACTAGCGGGGACTACGAGCAGTACTTC.

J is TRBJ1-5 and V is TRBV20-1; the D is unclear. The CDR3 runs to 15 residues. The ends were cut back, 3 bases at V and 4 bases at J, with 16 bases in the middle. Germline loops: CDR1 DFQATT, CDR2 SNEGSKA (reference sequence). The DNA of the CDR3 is TGCAGTGCTAGTGGGTTGGCAGGAGAAAATCAGCCCCAGCATTTT. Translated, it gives CSASGLAGENQPQHF.

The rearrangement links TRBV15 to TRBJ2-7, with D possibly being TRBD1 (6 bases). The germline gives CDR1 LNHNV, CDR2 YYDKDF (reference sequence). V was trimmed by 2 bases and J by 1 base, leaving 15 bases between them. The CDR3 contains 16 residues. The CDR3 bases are TGTGCCACCAGCAGACTGACTGCCGGGACATCCTACGAGCAGTACTTC. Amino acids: CATSRLTAGTSYEQYF.

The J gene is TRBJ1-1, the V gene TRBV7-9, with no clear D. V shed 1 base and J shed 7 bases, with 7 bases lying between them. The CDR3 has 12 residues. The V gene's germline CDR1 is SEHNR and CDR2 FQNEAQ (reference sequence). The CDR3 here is CASSLDGVEAFF. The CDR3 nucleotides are TGTGCCAGCAGCTTAGATGGAGTTGAAGCTTTCTTT.

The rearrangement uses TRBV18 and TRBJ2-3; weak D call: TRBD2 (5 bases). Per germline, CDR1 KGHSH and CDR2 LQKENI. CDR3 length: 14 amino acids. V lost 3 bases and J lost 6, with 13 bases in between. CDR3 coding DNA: TGTGCCAGCTCACCTCTGGGAGACTCGGATACGCAGTATTTT. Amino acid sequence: CASSPLGDSDTQYF.

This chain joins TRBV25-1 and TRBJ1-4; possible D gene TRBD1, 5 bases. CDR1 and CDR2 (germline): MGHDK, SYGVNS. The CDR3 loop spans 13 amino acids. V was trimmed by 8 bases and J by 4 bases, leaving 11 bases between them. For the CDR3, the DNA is TGTGCCAGCCTTGGGGGTCATAATGAAAAACTGTTTTTT. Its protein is CASLGGHNEKLFF. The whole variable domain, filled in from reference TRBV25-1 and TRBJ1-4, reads EADIYQTPRYLVIGTGKKITLECSQTMGHDKMYWYQQDPGMELHLIHYSYGVNSTEKGDLSSESTVSRIRTEHFPLTLESARPSHTSQYLCASLGGHNEKLFFGSGTQLSVL.

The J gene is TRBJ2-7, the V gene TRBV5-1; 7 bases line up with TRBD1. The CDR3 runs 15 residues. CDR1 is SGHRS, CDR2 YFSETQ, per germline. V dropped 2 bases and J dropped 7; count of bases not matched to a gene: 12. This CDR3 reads CASSFGTASPGEQYF. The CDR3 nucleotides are TGCGCCAGCAGCTTCGGGACAGCCTCCCCAGGGGAGCAGTACTTC. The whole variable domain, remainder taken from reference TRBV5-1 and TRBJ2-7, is KAGVTQTPRYLIKTRGQQVTLSCSPISGHRSVSWYQQTPGQGLQFLFEYFSETQRNKGNFPGRFSGRQFSNSRSEMNVSTLELGDSALYLCASSFGTASPGEQYFGPGTRLTVT.

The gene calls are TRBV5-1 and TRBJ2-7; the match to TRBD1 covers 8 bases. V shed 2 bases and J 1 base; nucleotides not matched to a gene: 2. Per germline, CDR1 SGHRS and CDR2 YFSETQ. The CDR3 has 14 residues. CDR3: CASSFRQGSYEQYF. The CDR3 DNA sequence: TGCGCCAGCAGCTTCCGACAGGGGTCCTACGAGCAGTACTTC.

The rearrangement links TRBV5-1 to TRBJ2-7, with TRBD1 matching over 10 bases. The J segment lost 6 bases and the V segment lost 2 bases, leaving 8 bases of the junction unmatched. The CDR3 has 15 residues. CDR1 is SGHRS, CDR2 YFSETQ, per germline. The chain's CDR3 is CASSFSGTGAVEQYF. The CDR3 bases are TGCGCCAGCAGCTTCTCCGGGACAGGGGCGGTCGAGCAGTACTTC.